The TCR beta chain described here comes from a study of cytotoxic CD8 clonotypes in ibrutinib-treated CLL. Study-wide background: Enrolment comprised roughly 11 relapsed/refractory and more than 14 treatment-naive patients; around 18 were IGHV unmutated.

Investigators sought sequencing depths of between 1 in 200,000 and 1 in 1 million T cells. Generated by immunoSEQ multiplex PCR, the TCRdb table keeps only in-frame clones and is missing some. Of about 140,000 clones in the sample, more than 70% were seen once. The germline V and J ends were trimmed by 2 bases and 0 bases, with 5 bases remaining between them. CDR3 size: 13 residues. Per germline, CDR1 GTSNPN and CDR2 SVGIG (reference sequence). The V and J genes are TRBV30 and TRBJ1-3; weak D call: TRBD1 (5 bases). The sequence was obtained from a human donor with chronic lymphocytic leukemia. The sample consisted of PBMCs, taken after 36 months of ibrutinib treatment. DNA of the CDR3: TGTGCCTGGAGTACAGGCTCTGGAAACACCATATATTTT. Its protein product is CAWSTGSGNTIYF.